A single sample gave rise to the 15 T cell receptor beta chains below, sequenced in a study of cytomegalovirus exposure and HLA in healthy donors. The PCR had 60 Vbeta and 13 Jbeta primers. TCRdb's table, derived via immunoSEQ multiplex PCR, lists solely in-frame clones and lacks some. The sample lists 130,000 or so clones; approximately 74% were seen once. The sample consisted of PBMCs. These receptor sequences come from a man in his forties or fifties in good health and CMV-seropositive.

The chain uses TRBV7-6 and TRBJ2-2; 9 bases line up with TRBD1. The CDR3 loop spans 16 amino acids. Germline V gene lookup returns CDR1 SGHVS and CDR2 FNYEAQ. J was trimmed by 1 base and V by 4 bases; bases with no gene match: 4. In nucleotides, the CDR3 is TGTGCCAGCAGCTCCGGGACAGGGCAGAACACCGGGGAGCTGTTTTTT. Protein sequence: CASSSGTGQNTGELFF.

This sequence joins TRBV5-6 and TRBJ1-5; tentative D call: TRBD1 (6 bases). The CDR3 totals 18 residues. Trimming cost V 2 bases and J 5 bases, with 23 bases left between them. Germline CDR1 and CDR2: SGHDT and YYEEEE. CDR3 sequence: CASSFYVDEDRQDQPQHF. In DNA, the CDR3 is TGTGCCAGCAGCTTTTACGTGGATGAGGACAGACAGGATCAGCCCCAGCATTTT.

V gene TRBV5-6 combines with J gene TRBJ1-2, with 9 nucleotides matching TRBD1. The CDR3 extends over 14 amino acids. Germline CDR1 reads SGHDT; CDR2 reads YYEEEE. Trimming cost V 3 bases and J 8 bases; bases outside gene matches: 8. CDR3 in amino acids: CASSSDRGRGGYTF. CDR3 in DNA: TGTGCCAGCAGCTCGGACAGGGGCAGGGGGGGCTACACCTTC.

The V gene is TRBV19, the J gene TRBJ1-5, with D unresolved. This CDR3 is built from 13 residues. Germline V CDR1 and CDR2: LNHDA, SQIVND (reference sequence). Deletions cut 3 bases from V and 4 bases from J, with 7 bases between. CDR3 sequence reads: CASSITYNQPQHF. CDR3 coding DNA: TGTGCCAGTAGTATCACCTATAATCAGCCCCAGCATTTT.

The V and J genes are TRBV28 and TRBJ1-1; tentatively, D is TRBD1 (5 bases). The CDR3 sequence is 16 residues long. V shed 3 bases and J shed 0 bases, with 14 bases lying between them. Germline CDR1 is MDHEN and CDR2 is SYDVKM. The CDR3 sequence is CASSFWGRLMNTEAFF. The CDR3 DNA reads as TGTGCCAGCAGTTTTTGGGGCAGACTCATGAACACTGAAGCTTTCTTT.

The table lists this clone with a few counts. This CDR3 reads CASSLERGTDYGYTF. Here the CDR3 DNA reads TGTGCCAGCAGCTTAGAACGGGGAACGGACTATGGCTACACCTTC. V usage is TRBV7-2 and J usage is TRBJ1-2, with unresolved D. With 1 base removed from V and 3 bases from J, the gap between germline ends came to 12 bases. Germline V CDR1 and CDR2: SGHTA, FQGNSA. The CDR3 runs 15 residues. Together with reference TRBV7-2 and TRBJ1-2, the CDR3 gives the full variable domain: GAGVSQSPSNKVTEKGKDVELRCDPISGHTALYWYRQSLGQGLEFLIYFQGNSAPDKSGLPSDRFSAERTGGSVSTLTIQRTQQEDSAVYLCASSLERGTDYGYTFGSGTRLTVV.

This clone was counted only a few times. The V call is TRBV5-1, the J call TRBJ1-2; D might be TRBD1 (6 bases). This CDR3 region has 14 residues. Per the germline V gene, CDR1 is SGHRS and CDR2 is YFSETQ. Trimming stripped 4 bases from V and 2 bases from J, with 12 bases between. As DNA, the CDR3 is TGCGCCAGCAGCGAGGGACATCCAAACTATGGCTACACCTTC. Amino acids: CASSEGHPNYGYTF.

The V gene is TRBV2, the J gene TRBJ1-5; TRBD1 might be the D (6 bases). Trimming removed 7 bases at V and 0 bases at J, with 13 bases between. The V gene's germline CDR1 is SNHLY and CDR2 FYNNEI. This CDR3 contains 15 residues. Written as DNA, the CDR3 is TGTGCCAGCACAGGACAGCCAAATAGCAATCAGCCCCAGCATTTT. This translates into CASTGQPNSNQPQHF.

The chain recombines TRBV2 with TRBJ1-6; 7 bases agree with TRBD1. Germline V gene sequence: CDR1 SNHLY, CDR2 FYNNEI. The ends lost 6 bases at V and 5 bases at J; junction bases unmatched: 7. This CDR3 comprises 15 residues. In DNA form, the CDR3 reads TGTGCCAGCAGGGGACAGCGAACGGATAATTCACCCCTCCACTTT. The encoded protein is CASRGQRTDNSPLHF.

V is TRBV27 and J is TRBJ1-1; possibly TRBD1 for D (6 bases). Germline values: CDR1 MNHEY, CDR2 SMNVEV (reference sequence). This CDR3 has 17 residues. Trimming cost V 5 bases and J 0 bases, with 19 bases left between them. CDR3 coding DNA: TGTGCCAGCAGTCCAGACAGGTTCCCGGGTTTGAACACTGAAGCTTTCTTT. It yields the protein CASSPDRFPGLNTEAFF.

The chain combines TRBV5-4 with TRBJ2-2, with TRBD1 matching over 10 bases. Germline CDR1 SGHNT, CDR2 YYREEE (reference sequence). The CDR3 consists of 15 residues. J lost 3 bases, V lost 4 bases, and 3 bases had no gene match. The CDR3 loop reads CASSQGTGDTGELFF. The CDR3 DNA reads TGTGCCAGCAGCCAGGGGACAGGGGACACCGGGGAGCTGTTTTTT.

This clone was picked up a small number of times. The V call is TRBV10-3, the J call TRBJ1-6; 7 nucleotides match TRBD1. Germline CDR1 reads ENHRY; CDR2 reads SYGVKD. V was pared by 6 bases and J by 7 bases, with 3 bases of the junction left unmatched. The CDR3 runs to 13 residues. DNA of the CDR3: TGTGCCATCAGGACAGGGAGCAATTCACCCCTCCACTTT. Its protein is CAIRTGSNSPLHF.

This clone has only a few counts. V and J are TRBV7-9 and TRBJ2-2; a possible D gene is TRBD1 (6 bases). The V and J ends lost 3 bases and 9 bases respectively, with 14 bases between them. The CDR3 is made up of 14 amino acids. Per the germline V gene, CDR1 is SEHNR and CDR2 is FQNEAQ (reference sequence). CDR3 nucleotides: TGTGCCAGCAGCTTCGGACAGAACTCCTGGGAGCTGTTTTTT. This translates into CASSFGQNSWELFF.

The chain joins TRBV10-1 to TRBJ1-1; no clear D gene. The CDR3 has 13 residues. Trimming removed 3 bases from V and 1 base from J, with 6 bases in between. The germline gives CDR1 WNHNN, CDR2 SYGVQD (reference sequence). CDR3 bases: TGCGCCAGCAGTGAACTCAAGAACACTGAAGCTTTCTTT. Amino acid sequence: CASSELKNTEAFF.

The chain couples TRBV6-6 to TRBJ1-2; D is possibly TRBD1 (5 bases). CDR1 and CDR2 (germline): MNHNY, SVGAGI (reference sequence). The CDR3 covers 14 residues. With 2 bases removed from V and 8 bases from J, the gap between germline ends came to 15 bases. CDR3: CASSYGKGVSGYTF. The CDR3 DNA follows: TGTGCCAGCAGTTACGGAAAAGGGGTCTCGGGCTACACCTTC.